These T cell receptor beta chains were read from a single sample in a study of metastatic and nonmetastatic thyroid tumors. TCRdb re-called the PCR reads with MiXCR. The table has around 18,000 clones, around 13% seen once; the top ten hold approximately 15%. Sequencing input: tumor tissue. These receptors were collected from a female donor with papillary thyroid cancer or a benign thyroid nodule (not recorded which). Some clones in this sample may be carry-over from other donors' samples. Both conserved end residues are part of each CDR3. Clone size is stated in some rows and not others, as once, few, many or a class when expanded.

V gene	clone size	CDR3 length	J gene	CDR3 protein
TRBV4-1	many	19	TRBJ1-5	CASSLSGTGGLYSNQPQHF
TRBV5-1	many	14	TRBJ2-2	CASSAGTYTGELFF
TRBV5-1	many	15	TRBJ2-1	CASSLSPGGYNEQFF
TRBV3-1	many	14	TRBJ1-6	CASTSQGTGSPLHF
TRBV7-9	medium-sized	11	TRBJ2-7	CASSHTYEQYF
TRBV20-1	.	15	TRBJ2-6	CSARDPRSGANVLTF
TRBV5-5	.	16	.	CASSLHPGQGAGEQFF
TRBV20-1	few	15	TRBJ2-7	CSARRRSGGIYEQYF
TRBV3-1	many	14	TRBJ1-6	CASSQSRIASPLHF
TRBV19	many	15	TRBJ2-1	CASSIRGSRYNEQFF
TRBV6-1	.	17	TRBJ2-7	CASSEGAWSGRARGQYF
TRBV6-1	many	16	TRBJ2-5	CASSENRGRGEETQYF
TRBV19	many	14	TRBJ2-5	CASSITRGGETQYF
TRBV4-3	medium-sized	15	TRBJ2-3	CASSQDGLAKDTQYF
TRBV18	.	13	TRBJ2-7	CASSPAADYEQYF
TRBV4-1	large	15	TRBJ1-3	CASSQEGLQGYTIYF
TRBV20-1	many	14	TRBJ1-5	CSARQEHSNQPQHF
TRBV20-1	once	17	TRBJ2-7	CSARRVFWDSNSGEQYF
TRBV4-1	many	13	TRBJ2-7	CASSQESFYEQYF
TRBV24-1	many	16	TRBJ2-2	CATSDLLAGDTGELFF
TRBV9	many	15	TRBJ1-2	CASSTQTGPVYGYTF
TRBV3-1	many	15	TRBJ2-7	CASSRTDRGINEQYF
TRBV15	many	16	TRBJ1-2	CATSRDGRGSNYGYTF
TRBV30	medium-sized	13	TRBJ1-1	CAWSLQRHTEAFF
TRBV28	.	12	TRBJ2-7	CAWSGSSYEQYF
TRBV27	.	11	TRBJ2-7	CASSLNLGQYF
TRBV30	.	13	TRBJ1-4	CAWDRDRGEKLFF
TRBV19	many	14	TRBJ2-1	CASHGLAGINEQFF
TRBV6-1	medium-sized	12	TRBJ1-1	CASSLYGTEAFF
TRBV5-1	many	18	TRBJ1-6	CASKGFSIGDSYNSPLHF
TRBV28	many	15	TRBJ2-6	CASSLRGSGANVLTF
TRBV29-1	many	15	TRBJ2-2	CSVGGQGVGTGELFF
TRBV5-4	.	13	TRBJ2-7	CASSLDLVSEQYF
TRBV15	many	13	TRBJ2-5	CATSRDDGETQYF
TRBV12-3/TRBV12-4	few	13	TRBJ2-1	CASSGLAGFEQFF
TRBV11-2	many	14	TRBJ2-3	CASSLFQGTDTQYF
TRBV9	.	16	TRBJ2-1	CASSVRTGGEVSEQFF
TRBV3-1	many	17	TRBJ2-6	CASSQAGGAAGANVLTF
TRBV20-1	many	14	TRBJ2-7	CSSISSGVSYEQYF
TRBV5-1	many	15	TRBJ2-1	CASSFTGGWGNEQFF
TRBV12-3/TRBV12-4	medium-sized	15	TRBJ2-7	CASSFVGTGRPEQYF
TRBV27	many	15	TRBJ2-3	CASSLLRGSTDTQYF
TRBV2	medium-sized	13	TRBJ1-6	CASSVVRDSPLHF
TRBV10-1	many	13	TRBJ2-1	CASSESRLDEQFF